This paragraph covers one T cell receptor beta chain sequence. The antigen remains unidentified. Clones were read by immunoSEQ multiplex PCR, and TCRdb kept only the in-frame ones, dropping some. The sample contains nearly 50,000 clones, 70% to 90% of which appear only once. This entry is derived from a study of OX40 agonist ivuxolimab in advanced cancers. Study information: Dose-escalation patients suffered from hepatocellular carcinoma, melanoma, renal cell or head and neck cancer.

This CDR3 comprises 13 residues. CDR1 is ENHRY, CDR2 SYGVKD, per germline. Trimming took off 4 bases at V and 5 bases at J, with 9 bases between the two ends. General observations from the study: Researchers did not determine the expanded peripheral T cells' antigen specificity. In a subset of nonresponders, normalized T-cell clonal expansion was also low.

Baseline was the first blood sampling point, followed by cycle 4 day 1 and cycle 7 day 1. This receptor was obtained from an adult with an advanced solid tumor such as melanoma, head and neck, liver or kidney cancer. Sample: CD4+ or CD8+ T cells sorted from blood, taken in a trial of the OX40 agonist ivuxolimab. V and J are TRBV10-3 and TRBJ2-1; D remains unclear. This chain's CDR3 is CAISARTDNEQFF. The CDR3 region has the DNA TGTGCCATCAGTGCTAGGACCGACAATGAGCAGTTCTTC.